One sample yielded the 27 T cell receptor beta chains listed below, sequenced in a study of cytomegalovirus exposure and HLA in healthy donors. The study ran its PCR with 60 Vbeta and 13 Jbeta primers. Here immunoSEQ multiplex PCR was the method, and the copy in TCRdb shows in-frame clones only, minus some. The table includes approximately 140,000 clones, 65% to 90% detected once. Material: PBMCs. These receptors all stem from a man between 18 and 35 years old in good health and CMV-seronegative.

The chain carries TRBV10-1 and TRBJ2-2; 7 bases match TRBD1. The germline V gene encodes CDR1 WNHNN and CDR2 SYGVQD (reference sequence). The length of the CDR3 is 13 residues. J gave up 6 bases and V 3 bases, and 1 base lay outside the gene matches. The CDR3 DNA follows: TGCGCCAGCAGTGAACAGGGGCCCGGGGAGCTGTTTTTT. This sequence encodes CASSEQGPGELFF.

This clone came up once. The chain has TRBV4-1 and TRBJ2-3, with D possibly matching TRBD1 (5 bases). The CDR3 is made up of 15 amino acids. Germline V gene lookup returns CDR1 MGHRA and CDR2 YSYEKL. V lost 4 bases and J lost 2, with 13 bases in between. CDR3 sequence reads: CASSPRQRFTDTQYF. CDR3 in DNA: TGCGCCAGCAGCCCCAGACAGAGATTCACAGATACGCAGTATTTT.

The J gene is TRBJ2-5, the V gene TRBV7-7; tentatively, D is TRBD2 (6 bases). Germline loops: CDR1 SSHAT, CDR2 FNYEAQ (reference sequence). The length of the CDR3 is 15 residues. The V and J ends lost 2 bases and 3 bases respectively, with 13 bases between them. CDR3 in DNA: TGTGCCAGCAGCTTAAGTGGTGGGGGGAAAGAGACCCAGTACTTC. This translates into CASSLSGGGKETQYF.

The rearrangement joins TRBV25-1 to TRBJ2-2; 8 nucleotides agree with TRBD2. Germline CDR1 and CDR2: MGHDK and SYGVNS. The V and J ends lost 3 bases and 1 base, in that order; junction bases with no gene match: 7. The CDR3 sequence is 17 residues long. CDR3 protein: CASSDPYSGENTGELFF. DNA of the CDR3: TGTGCCAGCAGTGACCCTTATAGCGGGGAGAACACCGGGGAGCTGTTTTTT.

This clone was recorded only once. CDR3 sequence: CAISASTGINQPQHF. The CDR3 DNA reads TGTGCCATCAGCGCCAGTACAGGGATCAATCAGCCCCAGCATTTT. V is TRBV10-3 and J is TRBJ1-5; weak D call: TRBD1 (6 bases). Germline CDR1 is ENHRY and CDR2 is SYGVKD. The V end was cut by 6 bases, the J end by 3 bases, with 15 bases between. The length of the CDR3 is 15 residues.

V is TRBV10-3 and J is TRBJ1-2, with a weak D call TRBD1 (6 bases). Trimming cost V 3 bases and J 8 bases, with 19 bases left between them. This CDR3 contains 15 residues. Germline V lookup: CDR1 ENHRY, CDR2 SYGVKD. CDR3 residues: CAISDSRRGEGGYTF. CDR3 nucleotide sequence: TGTGCCATCAGTGATTCGCGCAGGGGCGAAGGCGGCTACACCTTC.

The chain combines TRBV30 with TRBJ1-2, with D tentatively TRBD1 (5 bases). V dropped 1 base and J dropped 10 bases, with 10 bases sitting between them. The V gene's germline CDR1 is GTSNPN and CDR2 SVGIG (reference sequence). This CDR3 spans 11 amino acids. The CDR3 reads CAWSGQGTYTF. The DNA for the CDR3 is TGTGCCTGGAGTGGTCAGGGAACCTACACCTTC. Full variable domain (missing parts from reference TRBV30 and TRBJ1-2): SQTIHQWPATLVQPVGSPLSLECTVEGTSNPNLYWYRQAAGRGLQLLFYSVGIGQISSEVPQNLSASRPQDRQFILSSKKLLLSDSGFYLCAWSGQGTYTFGSGTRLTVV.

The chain has TRBV10-3 and TRBJ1-1; TRBD1 matches 9 bases. Germline V gene data show CDR1 as ENHRY and CDR2 as SYGVKD. The CDR3 covers 15 residues. V gave up 7 bases and J gave up 4 bases; unmatched junction bases: 10. CDR3 DNA sequence: TGTGCCATCATGGGAGACAGGGGGATTAGCACTGAAGCTTTCTTT. As protein: CAIMGDRGISTEAFF.

This clone was seen only once. The chain employs TRBV29-1 and TRBJ2-7, with TRBD1 matching 9 bases. Germline loops: CDR1 SQVTM, CDR2 ANQGSEA. The CDR3 sequence is 14 residues long. Here the CDR3 DNA reads TGCAGAGAACTAAATCCGGGACAGGGCTACGAGCAGTACTTC. Its protein is CRELNPGQGYEQYF.

This clone occurred a few times. The chain couples TRBV5-4 to TRBJ2-7; TRBD1 agrees at 8 bases. Germline values: CDR1 SGHNT, CDR2 YYREEE (reference sequence). V shed 2 bases, J shed 10 bases, and the junction held 11 bases outside the gene matches. This CDR3 comprises 14 residues. The CDR3 loop reads CASSLRTGTSTQYF. CDR3 in DNA: TGTGCCAGCAGCTTAAGGACAGGGACCAGCACCCAGTACTTC.

This clone occurred once. This chain joins TRBV28 and TRBJ1-2, with 7 bases fitting TRBD1. This CDR3 spans 14 amino acids. Trimming removed 5 bases from V and 1 base from J; junction bases left unmatched: 4. Germline values: CDR1 MDHEN, CDR2 SYDVKM. CDR3 in amino acids: CASSASGGNYGYTF. Written as DNA, the CDR3 is TGTGCCAGCAGTGCGTCAGGGGGTAACTATGGCTACACCTTC.

The rearrangement joins TRBV6-6 to TRBJ2-7; possible D gene TRBD1, 5 bases. In germline, CDR1 is MNHNY, CDR2 SVGAGI (reference sequence). Trimming removed 2 bases at V and 2 bases at J, with 10 bases between. The CDR3 runs 14 residues. The CDR3 DNA reads TGTGCCAGCAGTTACGGGAAAGGGGCCTACGAGCAGTACTTC. It encodes CASSYGKGAYEQYF.

Remarks on this clone: One junction end disagrees with the germline gene, perhaps due to a read error. V usage is TRBV28 and J usage is TRBJ1-5; 10 bases agree with TRBD1. Germline lookup yields CDR1 MDHEN and CDR2 SYDVKM. CDR3 length: 15 residues. The CDR3 sequence is CAGSPIGDRGQPQHF. The CDR3 DNA reads TGTGCCGGCAGTCCCATAGGGGACAGGGGACAGCCCCAGCATTTT.

The V and J genes are TRBV10-2 and TRBJ1-1; 7 bases are shared with TRBD1. Germline-derived CDR1 and CDR2 are WSHSY and SAAADI. The CDR3 covers 13 residues. After removal of 6 bases from V and 3 bases from J, the junction contained 4 bases not matched to a gene. The CDR3 region is CASRDTGDTEAFF. For the CDR3, the DNA is TGCGCCAGCAGAGACACAGGGGACACTGAAGCTTTCTTT.

The V gene is TRBV29-1, the J gene TRBJ2-7; possibly TRBD1 for D (5 bases). Trimming pared 4 bases from V and 3 bases from J, leaving 13 bases between. CDR1 is SQVTM, CDR2 ANQGSEA, per germline. The CDR3 contains 13 residues. The CDR3 DNA is TGCAGCGTTGGCAGGGCACTGGACTACGAGCAGTACTTC. This encodes CSVGRALDYEQYF.

A single count supports this clone. The chain is built from TRBV9 and TRBJ1-6; TRBD1 matches at 8 bases. This CDR3 is built from 15 residues. Germline CDR1 reads SGDLS; CDR2 reads YYNGEE. V shed 2 bases and J 8 bases; nucleotides not matched to a gene: 6. CDR3 bases: TGTGCCAGCAGCGTTTCAGGACAGGGAGATTCACCCCTCCACTTT. Translating gives CASSVSGQGDSPLHF. Combining the CDR3 with reference TRBV9 and TRBJ1-6 gives the whole variable domain DSGVTQTPKHLITATGQRVTLRCSPRSGDLSVYWYQQSLDQGLQFLIQYYNGEERAKGNILERFSAQQFPDLHSELNLSSLELGDSALYFCASSVSGQGDSPLHFGNGTRLTVT.

V gene TRBV6-5 combines with J gene TRBJ1-1; the D is unclear. The length of the CDR3 is 14 residues. Between the trimmed V and J ends, which lost 5 bases and 1 base, there was a span of 11 bases. Looked up from germline, CDR1 is MNHEY and CDR2 is SVGAGI. In DNA form, the CDR3 reads TGTGCCAGCAGTCCGGCGGGCCCGAACACTGAAGCTTTCTTT. Translating it yields CASSPAGPNTEAFF.

V usage is TRBV5-4 and J usage is TRBJ1-2, with 7 bases fitting TRBD1. J lost 5 bases, V lost 4 bases, and 5 bases had no gene match. Germline lookup yields CDR1 SGHNT and CDR2 YYREEE (reference sequence). The CDR3 sequence is 13 residues long. The CDR3 region has the DNA TGTGCCAGCAGCCCTAAGGGGGCGTATGGCTACACCTTC. Translating it yields CASSPKGAYGYTF.

This sequence joins TRBV7-9 and TRBJ2-5, with 7 nucleotides matching TRBD1. The germline CDR1 and CDR2 sequences are SEHNR and FQNEAQ (reference sequence). This CDR3 region has 14 residues. With 6 bases clipped from V and 2 bases from J, the junction kept 6 bases outside the gene matches. This chain's CDR3 is CASRLPGQQETQYF. The DNA of the CDR3 is TGTGCCAGCAGGCTCCCGGGACAGCAAGAGACCCAGTACTTC. Based on the CDR3 plus reference TRBV7-9 and TRBJ2-5, the full variable domain is DTGVSQNPRHKITKRGQNVTFRCDPISEHNRLYWYRQTLGQGPEFLTYFQNEAQLEKSRLLSDRFSAERPKGSFSTLEIQRTEQGDSAMYLCASRLPGQQETQYFGPGTRLLVL.

The sample holds a few counts of this clone. V usage is TRBV19 and J usage is TRBJ1-2; D remains ambiguous. V lost 3 bases, J lost 8 bases, and 10 bases lay in between. The germline V gene encodes CDR1 LNHDA and CDR2 SQIVND (reference sequence). The CDR3 totals 12 residues. The CDR3 sequence: CASSIGIRGYTF. In DNA form, the CDR3 reads TGTGCCAGTAGTATCGGTATACGGGGCTACACCTTC.

The rearrangement links TRBV30 to TRBJ1-5, with D unresolved. Germline-derived CDR1 and CDR2 are GTSNPN and SVGIG (reference sequence). The CDR3 sequence is 14 residues long. The ends were cut back, 1 base at V and 3 bases at J, with 10 bases in the middle. The CDR3 spells CAWSGSKLNQPQHF. CDR3 nucleotide sequence: TGTGCCTGGAGTGGAAGTAAGCTCAATCAGCCCCAGCATTTT.

This clone turned up a few times. The genes are TRBV27 and TRBJ2-6; weak D call: TRBD1 (6 bases). This CDR3 region has 18 residues. Germline lookup yields CDR1 MNHEY and CDR2 SMNVEV (reference sequence). Trimming left V 3 bases short and J 3 bases short, with 18 bases between. In DNA form, the CDR3 reads TGTGCCAGCAGTTTGCCATCACAGGGCGGGTATGGGGCCAACGTCCTGACTTTC. This translates into CASSLPSQGGYGANVLTF.

This chain connects TRBV4-3 to TRBJ2-7, with D perhaps matching TRBD2 (6 bases). The CDR3 consists of 15 residues. Per germline, CDR1 LGHNA and CDR2 YSLEER. Trimming removed 0 bases from V and 3 bases from J, with 12 bases in between. In nucleotides, the CDR3 is TGCGCCAGCAGCCAAGATCCGACTAGTTTCTACGAGCAGTACTTC. Amino acids: CASSQDPTSFYEQYF.

V is TRBV7-9 and J is TRBJ1-1, with D perhaps matching TRBD1 (6 bases). The germline V gene encodes CDR1 SEHNR and CDR2 FQNEAQ (reference sequence). The V end lost 2 bases, the J end lost 7 bases, and 14 bases lay between the germline ends. There are 14 residues in the CDR3. CDR3 in DNA: TGTGCCAGCAGCTTATTACAGGGAAGGAATGAAGCTTTCTTT. Amino acid sequence: CASSLLQGRNEAFF.

This chain links TRBV7-3 with TRBJ2-1; 7 nucleotides align to TRBD2. The CDR3 is 13 amino acids. Losses at the gene ends were 2 bases for V and 11 bases for J; bases not matched to a gene: 6. The germline gives CDR1 SGHTA, CDR2 FQGTGA. The CDR3 is CASSLGPREKQFF. In DNA form, the CDR3 reads TGTGCCAGCAGCTTAGGGCCGCGGGAGAAGCAGTTCTTC.

V is TRBV9 and J is TRBJ2-2; 9 bases are a match to TRBD2. This CDR3 contains 17 residues. Germline-derived CDR1 and CDR2 are SGDLS and YYNGEE. The V gene end was trimmed by 1 base and the J gene end by 2 bases; junction bases not matched to a gene: 6. The CDR3 DNA reads TGTGCCAGCAGCGTAATCAGCGGGGGGATTAACACCGGGGAGCTGTTTTTT. As protein: CASSVISGGINTGELFF.

The gene calls are TRBV7-2 and TRBJ1-5; D is unresolved. Looked up from germline, CDR1 is SGHTA and CDR2 is FQGNSA. CDR3 length equals 15 residues. Trimming took 6 bases from V and 6 from J, leaving 18 bases between them. CDR3 amino acids: CASSLIWSIGQPQHF. The CDR3 DNA reads TGTGCCAGCAGTCTGATATGGAGTATTGGTCAGCCCCAGCATTTT.